This note documents a single TCR beta chain sequence. Its antigen is not known. The source of the sample is a study of ipilimumab plus nivolumab after autologous stem cell transplantation. Overall study context: Myeloma patients were high-risk transplant-naive or relapsed within 3 years of first autologous transplant. Findings of the study overall: The authors say TCR, Treg and microbiome findings warrant further study.

Patients got ipilimumab 1 mg/kg beginning 14 to 28 days post-transplant. Through week 26, nivolumab 3 mg/kg IV was given weeks 1, 4, 7, 10, then biweekly. V gave up 0 bases and J gave up 4 bases, with 10 bases separating them. The length of the CDR3 is 13 residues. Germline V gene data show CDR1 as GTSNPN and CDR2 as SVGIG (reference sequence). The assay was immunoSEQ multiplex PCR, and TCRdb's table has in-frame clones only and misses some. In the table there are 3,000 or so clones, around 80% of which are singletons. Sample: PBMCs, taken in a trial of ipilimumab plus nivolumab as post-transplant consolidation. V usage is TRBV30 and J usage is TRBJ2-7; D not certain. The clonotype comes from a male donor with multiple myeloma. The chain's CDR3 is CAWSVWGKYEQYF. CDR3 coding DNA: TGTGCCTGGAGTGTGTGGGGAAAATACGAGCAGTACTTC.